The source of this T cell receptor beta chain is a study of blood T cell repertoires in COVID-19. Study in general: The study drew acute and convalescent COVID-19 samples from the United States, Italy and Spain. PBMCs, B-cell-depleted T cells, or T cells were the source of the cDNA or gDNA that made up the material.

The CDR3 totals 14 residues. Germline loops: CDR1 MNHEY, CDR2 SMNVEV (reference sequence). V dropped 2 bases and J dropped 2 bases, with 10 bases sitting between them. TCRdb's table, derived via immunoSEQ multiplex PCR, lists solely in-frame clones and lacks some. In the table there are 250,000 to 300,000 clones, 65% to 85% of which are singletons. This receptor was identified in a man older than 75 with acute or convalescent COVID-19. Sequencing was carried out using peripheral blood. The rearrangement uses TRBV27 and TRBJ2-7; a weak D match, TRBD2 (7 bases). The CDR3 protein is CASSLGGGPYEQYF. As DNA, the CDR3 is TGTGCCAGCAGTTTAGGGGGGGGGCCCTACGAGCAGTACTTC.